This T cell receptor (beta chain) was identified in a study of neurological immune-mediated disorders. This clonotype was seen repeatedly, ten times or more. The antigen remains undetermined. V lost 5 bases to trimming and J lost 0 bases, with 14 bases between them. This CDR3 region has 16 residues. Germline-derived CDR1 and CDR2 are MNHEY and SVGAGI. Time point noted: longitudinal time-point 3. Source material was 2 million unsorted PBMCs, stored at -80 °C in RNAlater. The study, taken as a whole, reports: Whereas HTLV-1-associated myelopathy showed the most TCR clonal expansion, multiple sclerosis showed the least, with levels below those of healthy controls.

With 10-nucleotide random UMIs included, cDNA was synthesized by 5'RACE. In TCRdb, the 5' RACE reads were re-called with MiXCR into one record per CDR3 protein. The table lists roughly 53,000 distinct CDR3 sequences, 7.5% to 9.5% of them singletons, with under 2.5% in the top ten. The chain combines TRBV6-5 with TRBJ2-4, with a tentative D call TRBD1 (7 bases). This clonotype was sampled from a woman between 35 and 50 years old in good health. Sequencing was carried out using PBMCs. DNA of the CDR3: TGTGCCAGCAGTCACTACAGGGGACTAGCCAAAAACATTCAGTACTTC. Protein product: CASSHYRGLAKNIQYF.